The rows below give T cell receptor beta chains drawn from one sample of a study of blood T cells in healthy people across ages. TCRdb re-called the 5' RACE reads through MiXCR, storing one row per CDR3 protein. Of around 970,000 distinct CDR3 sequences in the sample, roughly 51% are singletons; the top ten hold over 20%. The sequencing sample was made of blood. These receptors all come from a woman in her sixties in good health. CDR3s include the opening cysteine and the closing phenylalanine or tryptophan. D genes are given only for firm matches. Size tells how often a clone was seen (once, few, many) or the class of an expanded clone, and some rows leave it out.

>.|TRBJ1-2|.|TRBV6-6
CASSPGAGANYGYTF
TGTGCCAGCAGTCCCGGGGCAGGGGCGAACTATGGCTACACCTTC
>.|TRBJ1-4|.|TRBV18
CASSPFGGPNEKLFF
TGTGCCAGCTCACCCTTCGGCGGCCCTAATGAAAAACTGTTTTTT
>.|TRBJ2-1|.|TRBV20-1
CSARGSVHSYNEQFF
TGCAGTGCTAGAGGGTCGGTGCATTCCTACAATGAGCAGTTCTTC
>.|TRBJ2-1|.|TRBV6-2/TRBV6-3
CASSYSSGKQFF
TGTGCCAGCAGTTACTCAAGCGGCAAGCAGTTCTTC
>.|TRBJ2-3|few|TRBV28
CASSLVGHGWGGADTQYF
TGTGCCAGCAGTTTAGTTGGACACGGTTGGGGGGGCGCAGATACGCAGTATTTT
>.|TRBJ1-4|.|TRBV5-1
CASSPGAVREKLFF
TGCGCCAGCAGCCCCGGGGCCGTGAGGGAAAAACTGTTTTTT
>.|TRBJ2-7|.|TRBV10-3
CASKSRDSYEQYF
TGTGCCAGCAAGTCGAGGGACTCCTACGAGCAGTACTTC
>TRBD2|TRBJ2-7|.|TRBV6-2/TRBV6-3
CASSSDGSGSYEQYF
TGTGCCAGCAGCAGCGATGGTAGCGGGAGCTACGAGCAGTACTTC
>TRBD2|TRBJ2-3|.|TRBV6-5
CASRWTSGRSTDTQYF
TGTGCCAGCAGATGGACTAGCGGGAGGTCGACAGATACGCAGTATTTT
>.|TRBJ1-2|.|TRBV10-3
CAISEGRDGYTF
TGTGCCATCAGTGAGGGGAGAGATGGCTACACCTTC
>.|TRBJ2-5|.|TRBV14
CASSQGEWGTQYF
TGTGCCAGCAGCCAAGGCGAGTGGGGGACCCAGTACTTC
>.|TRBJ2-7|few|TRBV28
CASSLQLGLEQYF
TGTGCCAGCAGTTTACAGCTCGGTCTCGAGCAGTACTTC
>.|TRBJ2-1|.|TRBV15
CATSRGGINRYNEQFF
TGTGCCACCAGCAGAGGCGGGATAAATCGTTACAATGAGCAGTTCTTC
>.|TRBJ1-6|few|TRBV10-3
CAISERPGNSSPLHF
TGTGCCATCAGTGAAAGGCCAGGGAATAGTTCACCCCTCCACTTT
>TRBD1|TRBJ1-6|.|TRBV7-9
CASSTGTGGHSPLHF
TGTGCCAGCAGCACCGGGACAGGGGGACATTCACCCCTCCACTTT
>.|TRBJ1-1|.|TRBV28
CASSLSLEGGKTEAFF
TGTGCCAGTAGTTTATCCCTTGAGGGGGGGAAAACTGAAGCTTTCTTT
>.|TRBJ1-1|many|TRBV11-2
CASSLAIGRTNTEAFF
TGTGCCAGCAGCTTGGCGATCGGACGGACGAACACTGAAGCTTTCTTT
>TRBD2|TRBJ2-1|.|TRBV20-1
CSARDRAGVGYNEQFF
TGCAGTGCTAGAGATCGAGCGGGAGTGGGCTACAATGAGCAGTTCTTC
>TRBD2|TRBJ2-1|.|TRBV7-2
CASSTRLADNNEQFF
TGTGCCAGCAGCACCCGACTAGCGGACAACAATGAGCAGTTCTTC
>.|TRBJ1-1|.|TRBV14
CASSLDLGGATEAFF
TGTGCCAGCAGCCTAGATCTAGGGGGGGCCACTGAAGCTTTCTTT
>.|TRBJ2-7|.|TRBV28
CASTTTRVGYEQYF
TGTGCCAGCACCACGACCCGCGTGGGCTACGAGCAGTACTTC
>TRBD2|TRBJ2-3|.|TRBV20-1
CSARSSGRTDTQYF
TGCAGTGCTAGATCGAGCGGGAGAACAGATACGCAGTATTTT
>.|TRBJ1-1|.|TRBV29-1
CSVEDEGSAYTEAFF
TGCAGCGTTGAAGATGAGGGGAGCGCATACACTGAAGCTTTCTTT
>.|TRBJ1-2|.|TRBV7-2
CASSLGQYKAYGYTF
TGTGCCAGCAGCTTAGGCCAGTATAAAGCCTATGGCTACACCTTC
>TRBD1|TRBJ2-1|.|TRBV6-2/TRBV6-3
CASSYDRDYNEQFF
TGTGCCAGCAGTTACGACAGGGACTACAATGAGCAGTTCTTC
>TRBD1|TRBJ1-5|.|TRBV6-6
CASSTRPTGGGFQPQHF
TGTGCCAGCTCCACAAGGCCGACAGGGGGCGGTTTTCAGCCCCAGCATTTT
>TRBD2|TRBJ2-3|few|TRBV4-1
CASSPRLAATDTQYF
TGCGCCAGCAGCCCTCGGCTAGCGGCCACAGATACGCAGTATTTT
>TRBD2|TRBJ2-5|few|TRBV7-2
CASSLLGRLAGGEETQYF
TGTGCCAGCAGCTTATTAGGGAGACTAGCGGGAGGGGAAGAGACCCAGTACTTC